Shown below are 12 T cell receptor beta chains from a single sample sequenced in a study of blood T cell repertoires in COVID-19 (TCRdb year 2020). The library was produced with the immunoSEQ multiplex PCR assay. TCRdb stores this immuneACCESS table with in-frame sequences only. Part of the clones is absent; in the studies checked, under half of the shortfall reflects unresolved V genes, and no reason is known for the rest. This sample holds around 76,000 clones; roughly 80% were observed only once. The top ten hold 13% of the sample. The sequencing sample was made of peripheral blood. The receptors derive from a man aged 50 or older with COVID-19, enrolled during active disease.

DNA for the CDR3: TGTGCCAGCAGTTACTCCGACGGAGGAACGTATGGCTACACCTTC. This encodes CASSYSDGGTYGYTF. The chain is built from TRBV6-5 and TRBJ1-2; D unresolved. V was trimmed by 0 bases and J by 5 bases, leaving 13 bases between them. The CDR3 spans 15 residues. Germline V gives CDR1 MNHEY, CDR2 SVGAGI.

The chain has TRBV7-2 and TRBJ1-3; tentatively, D is TRBD1 (5 bases). The CDR3 consists of 14 residues. With 5 bases removed from V and 3 bases from J, the gap between germline ends came to 11 bases. Germline V gene lookup returns CDR1 SGHTA and CDR2 FQGNSA. The CDR3 DNA sequence: TGTGCCAGCAGCCCGGTCGGGGGTGGAAACACCATATATTTT. Amino acid sequence: CASSPVGGGNTIYF.

The rearrangement uses TRBV9 and TRBJ1-3; D unresolved. V was shortened by 1 base and J by 0 bases, with 8 bases between the two germline ends. Per the germline V gene, CDR1 is SGDLS and CDR2 is YYNGEE. This CDR3 comprises 15 residues. The CDR3 sequence is CASSVSAYSGNTIYF. CDR3 in DNA: TGTGCCAGCAGCGTATCTGCCTACTCTGGAAACACCATATATTTT.

The J gene is TRBJ2-5, the V gene TRBV5-1, with TRBD1 matching 11 bases. This CDR3 comprises 14 residues. Germline V lookup: CDR1 SGHRS, CDR2 YFSETQ. The junction had 4 bases not matched to a gene; V was cut back by 5 bases and J by 4 bases. This CDR3 reads CASRRGQGGETQYF. Here the CDR3 DNA reads TGCGCCAGCAGACGGGGACAGGGGGGAGAGACCCAGTACTTC.

This clone turned up a few times. The chain employs TRBV7-9 and TRBJ2-1, with 10 nucleotides matching TRBD2. The CDR3 length is 18 residues. Losses at the gene ends were 4 bases for V and 5 bases for J; bases not matched to a gene: 14. Germline CDR1 and CDR2: SEHNR and FQNEAQ (reference sequence). CDR3 nucleotide sequence: TGTGCCAGCAGCTCTATGGGGATGCTAGCGGGAGCACACAATGAGCAGTTCTTC. Translating gives CASSSMGMLAGAHNEQFF.

This chain joins TRBV9 and TRBJ2-2; 11 nucleotides line up with TRBD2. Germline assignment: CDR1 SGDLS and CDR2 YYNGEE. V dropped 4 bases and J dropped 2; count of bases not matched to a gene: 4. The CDR3 is made up of 16 amino acids. The CDR3 loop reads CASSLTSGINTGELFF. CDR3 bases: TGTGCCAGCAGCTTGACTAGCGGGATCAACACCGGGGAGCTGTTTTTT.

The chain couples TRBV15 to TRBJ2-5; 10 bases agree with TRBD2. CDR3 length equals 15 residues. J was trimmed by 3 bases and V by 6 bases; bases with no gene match: 7. From germline, CDR1 is LNHNV and CDR2 YYDKDF (reference sequence). CDR3 sequence (DNA): TGTGCCACCAGTACCCGAGGACTAGCGGAAGAGACCCAGTACTTC. Protein sequence: CATSTRGLAEETQYF.

V is TRBV7-6 and J is TRBJ2-1; 11 nucleotides line up with TRBD2. The CDR3 contains 16 residues. The V gene end was trimmed by 5 bases and the J gene end by 4 bases; junction bases not matched to a gene: 7. Germline values: CDR1 SGHVS, CDR2 FNYEAQ. CDR3 in amino acids: CASSPTGTSGYNEQFF. The DNA for the CDR3 is TGTGCCAGCAGCCCTACTGGGACTAGCGGTTACAATGAGCAGTTCTTC.

The genes are TRBV7-2 and TRBJ2-4; the D gene is possibly TRBD2 (6 bases). With 4 bases removed from V and 0 bases from J, the gap between germline ends came to 16 bases. The germline V gene has CDR1 SGHTA and CDR2 FQGNSA. The CDR3 extends over 17 amino acids. CDR3 region: CASSSPRGELAKNIQYF. The CDR3 coding sequence is TGTGCCAGCAGCTCCCCTCGCGGGGAATTAGCCAAAAACATTCAGTACTTC. The full variable domain, rest sourced from reference TRBV7-2 and TRBJ2-4, is GAGVSQSPSNKVTEKGKDVELRCDPISGHTALYWYRQSLGQGLEFLIYFQGNSAPDKSGLPSDRFSAERTGGSVSTLTIQRTQQEDSAVYLCASSSPRGELAKNIQYFGAGTRLSVL.

The genes are TRBV5-1 and TRBJ2-7, with 9 bases identical to TRBD1. After removal of 4 bases from V and 4 bases from J, the junction contained 6 bases not matched to a gene. This CDR3 has 14 residues. Germline-derived CDR1 and CDR2 are SGHRS and YFSETQ. DNA of the CDR3: TGCGCCAGCAGCGGGGGACAGGGTATGTACGAGCAGTACTTC. Its protein is CASSGGQGMYEQYF.

The rearrangement joins TRBV11-2 to TRBJ1-3; the D gene is possibly TRBD1 (5 bases). Trimming removed 5 bases at V and 0 bases at J, with 11 bases between. Germline V lookup: CDR1 SGHAT, CDR2 FQNNGV. The CDR3 covers 15 residues. CDR3 in DNA: TGTGCCAGCAGCCGGGGGGTCGGCTCTGGAAACACCATATATTTT. It yields the protein CASSRGVGSGNTIYF.

The chain combines TRBV7-9 with TRBJ2-2, with 9 bases lining up with TRBD2. The CDR3 loop spans 15 amino acids. Trimming at V came to 7 bases and at J to 7 bases, leaving 10 bases not matched to a gene. Germline values: CDR1 SEHNR, CDR2 FQNEAQ (reference sequence). The CDR3 DNA sequence: TGTGCCAGCACCTTGACAGCGGGAGGTAACGGGGAGCTGTTTTTT. This sequence encodes CASTLTAGGNGELFF.